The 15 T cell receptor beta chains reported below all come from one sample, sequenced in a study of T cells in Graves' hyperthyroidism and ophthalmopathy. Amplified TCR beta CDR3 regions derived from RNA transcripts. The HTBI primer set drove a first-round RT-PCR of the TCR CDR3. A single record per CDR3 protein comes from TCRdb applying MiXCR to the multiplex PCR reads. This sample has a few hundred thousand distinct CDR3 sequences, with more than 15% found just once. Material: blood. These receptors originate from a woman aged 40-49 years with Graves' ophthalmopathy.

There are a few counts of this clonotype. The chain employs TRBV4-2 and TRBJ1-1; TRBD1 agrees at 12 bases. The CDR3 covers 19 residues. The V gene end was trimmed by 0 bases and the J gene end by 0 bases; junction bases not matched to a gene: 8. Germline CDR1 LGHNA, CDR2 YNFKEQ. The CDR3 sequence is CASSQDVEGTGGMNTEAFF. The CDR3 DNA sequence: TGTGCCAGCAGCCAAGATGTGGAGGGGACAGGGGGCATGAACACTGAAGCTTTCTTT.

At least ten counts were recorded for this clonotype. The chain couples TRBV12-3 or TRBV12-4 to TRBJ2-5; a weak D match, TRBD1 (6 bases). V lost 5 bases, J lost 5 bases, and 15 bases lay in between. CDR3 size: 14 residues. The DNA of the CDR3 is TGTGCCAGCAGTCTACGACAGGCCGGGGAGACCCAGTACTTC. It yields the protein CASSLRQAGETQYF.

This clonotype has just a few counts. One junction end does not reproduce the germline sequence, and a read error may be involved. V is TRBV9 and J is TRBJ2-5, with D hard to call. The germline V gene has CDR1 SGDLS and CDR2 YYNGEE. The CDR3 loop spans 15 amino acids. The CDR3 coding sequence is TGTGCCAGCAGCGTAGTGGGGTCCCTAGAAGAGACCCAGTGCTTC. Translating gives CASSVVGSLEETQCF.

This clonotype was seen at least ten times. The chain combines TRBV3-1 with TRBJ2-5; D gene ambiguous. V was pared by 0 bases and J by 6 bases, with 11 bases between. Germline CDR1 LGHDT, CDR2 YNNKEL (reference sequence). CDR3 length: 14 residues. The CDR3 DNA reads TGTGCCAGCAGCCAAGATCTGGGCACGAAGACCCAGTACTTC. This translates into CASSQDLGTKTQYF.

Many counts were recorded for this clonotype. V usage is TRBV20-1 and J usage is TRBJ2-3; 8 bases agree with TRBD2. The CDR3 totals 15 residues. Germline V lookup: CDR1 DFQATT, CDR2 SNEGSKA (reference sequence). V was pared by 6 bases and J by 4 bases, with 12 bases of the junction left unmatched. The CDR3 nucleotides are TGCAGTGCCCCACCCGGGGCGGGAGGCTCAGATACGCAGTATTTT. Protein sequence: CSAPPGAGGSDTQYF.

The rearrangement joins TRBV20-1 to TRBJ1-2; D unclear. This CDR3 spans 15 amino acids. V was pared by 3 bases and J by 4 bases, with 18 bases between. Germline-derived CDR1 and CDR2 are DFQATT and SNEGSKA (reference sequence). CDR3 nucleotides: TGCAGTGCTAGGAGACAAAACCCTGAAGGCTATGGCTACACCTTC. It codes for CSARRQNPEGYGYTF.

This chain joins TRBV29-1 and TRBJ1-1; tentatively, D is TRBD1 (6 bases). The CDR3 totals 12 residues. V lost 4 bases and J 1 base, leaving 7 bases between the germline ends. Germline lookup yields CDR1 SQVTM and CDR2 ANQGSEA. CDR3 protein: CSVVRGNTEAFF. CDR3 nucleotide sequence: TGCAGCGTTGTCAGGGGGAACACTGAAGCTTTCTTT.

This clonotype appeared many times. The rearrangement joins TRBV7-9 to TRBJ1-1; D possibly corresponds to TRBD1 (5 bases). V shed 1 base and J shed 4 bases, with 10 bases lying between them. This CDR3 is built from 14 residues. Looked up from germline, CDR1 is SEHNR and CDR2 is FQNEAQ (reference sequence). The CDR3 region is CASSLGGSATEAFF. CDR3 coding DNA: TGTGCCAGCAGCTTAGGGGGCTCGGCCACTGAAGCTTTCTTT.

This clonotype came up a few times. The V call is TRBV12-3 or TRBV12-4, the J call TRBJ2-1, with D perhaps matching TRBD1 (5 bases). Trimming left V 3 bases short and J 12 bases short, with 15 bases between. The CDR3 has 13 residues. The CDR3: CASSFTQGDGQFF. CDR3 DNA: TGTGCCAGCAGTTTCACCCAGGGTGATGGGCAGTTCTTC.

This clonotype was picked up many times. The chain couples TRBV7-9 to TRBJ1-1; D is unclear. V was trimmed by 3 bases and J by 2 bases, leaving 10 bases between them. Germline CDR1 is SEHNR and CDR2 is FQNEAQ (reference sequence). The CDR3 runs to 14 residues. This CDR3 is CASSLDAGNTEAFF. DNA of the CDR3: TGTGCCAGCAGCTTGGATGCAGGAAACACTGAAGCTTTCTTT.

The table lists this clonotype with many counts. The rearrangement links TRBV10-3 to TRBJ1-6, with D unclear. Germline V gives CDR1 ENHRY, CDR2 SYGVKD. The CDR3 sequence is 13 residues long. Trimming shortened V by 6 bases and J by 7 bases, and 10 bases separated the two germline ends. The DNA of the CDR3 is TGTGCCATCAGGGAATCTGGGAATTCACCCCTCCACTTT. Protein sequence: CAIRESGNSPLHF.

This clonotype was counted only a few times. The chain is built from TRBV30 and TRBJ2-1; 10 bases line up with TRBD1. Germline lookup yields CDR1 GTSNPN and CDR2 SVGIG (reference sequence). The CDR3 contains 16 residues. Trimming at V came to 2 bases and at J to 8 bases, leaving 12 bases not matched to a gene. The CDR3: CAWSIPGQGTPHEQFF. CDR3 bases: TGTGCCTGGAGTATTCCGGGACAGGGGACCCCCCATGAGCAGTTCTTC.

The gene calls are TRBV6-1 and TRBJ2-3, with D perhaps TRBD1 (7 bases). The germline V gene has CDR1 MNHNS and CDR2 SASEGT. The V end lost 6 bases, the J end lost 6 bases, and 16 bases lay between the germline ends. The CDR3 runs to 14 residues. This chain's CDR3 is CASSPLQGGDTQYF. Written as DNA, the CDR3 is TGTGCCAGCAGCCCACTTCAGGGGGGCGATACGCAGTATTTT.

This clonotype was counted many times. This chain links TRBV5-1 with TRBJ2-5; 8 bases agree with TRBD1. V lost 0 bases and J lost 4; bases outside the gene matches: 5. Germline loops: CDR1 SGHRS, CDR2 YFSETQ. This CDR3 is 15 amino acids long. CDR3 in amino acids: CASSLGQGARETQYF. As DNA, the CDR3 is TGCGCCAGCAGCTTGGGCCAGGGGGCAAGAGAGACCCAGTACTTC.

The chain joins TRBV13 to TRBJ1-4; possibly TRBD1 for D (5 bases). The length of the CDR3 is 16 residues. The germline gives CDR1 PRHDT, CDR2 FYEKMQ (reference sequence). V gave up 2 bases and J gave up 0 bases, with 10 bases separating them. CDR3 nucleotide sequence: TGTGCCAGCAGCTTACAGGGATTTGCAACTAATGAAAAACTGTTTTTT. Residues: CASSLQGFATNEKLFF.